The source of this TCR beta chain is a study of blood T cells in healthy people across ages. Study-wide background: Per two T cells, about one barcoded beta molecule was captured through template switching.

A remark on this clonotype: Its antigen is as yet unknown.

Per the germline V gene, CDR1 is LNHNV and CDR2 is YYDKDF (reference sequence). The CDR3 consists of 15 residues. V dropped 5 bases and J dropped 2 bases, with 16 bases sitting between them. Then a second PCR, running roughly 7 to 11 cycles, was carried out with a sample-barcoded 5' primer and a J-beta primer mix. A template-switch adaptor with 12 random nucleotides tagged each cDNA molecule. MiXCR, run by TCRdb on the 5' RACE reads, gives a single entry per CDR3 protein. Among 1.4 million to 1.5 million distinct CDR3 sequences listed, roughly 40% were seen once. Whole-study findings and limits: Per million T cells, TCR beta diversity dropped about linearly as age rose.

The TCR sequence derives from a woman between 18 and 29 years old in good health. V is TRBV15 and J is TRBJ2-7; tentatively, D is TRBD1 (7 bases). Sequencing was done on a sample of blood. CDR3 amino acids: CATSPGAGGPYEQYF. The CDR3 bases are TGTGCCACCAGCCCGGGGGCAGGGGGGCCCTACGAGCAGTACTTC.